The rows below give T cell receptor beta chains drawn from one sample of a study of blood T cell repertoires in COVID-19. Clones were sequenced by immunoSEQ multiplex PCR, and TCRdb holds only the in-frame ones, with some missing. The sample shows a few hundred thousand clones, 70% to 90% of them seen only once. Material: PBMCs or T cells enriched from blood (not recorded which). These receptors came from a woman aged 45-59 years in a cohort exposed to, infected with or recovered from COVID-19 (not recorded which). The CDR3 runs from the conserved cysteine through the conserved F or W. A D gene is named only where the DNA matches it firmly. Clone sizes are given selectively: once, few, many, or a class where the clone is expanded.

CDR3aa: CASSSYGLAGGKETQYF
CDR3nt: TGTGCCAGCAGCTCATACGGACTAGCGGGGGGCAAAGAGACCCAGTACTTC
d_gene: TRBD2
abundance: .
v_gene: TRBV28
j_gene: TRBJ2-5

CDR3aa: CASSPGVSYEQYF
CDR3nt: TGTGCCAGCTCACCCGGGGTATCCTACGAGCAGTACTTC
d_gene: .
abundance: .
v_gene: TRBV18
j_gene: TRBJ2-7

CDR3aa: CASSLGYGSLPYEQYF
CDR3nt: TGTGCCAGCAGCTTAGGCTATGGTTCCCTCCCCTACGAGCAGTACTTC
d_gene: .
abundance: .
v_gene: TRBV11-2
j_gene: TRBJ2-7

CDR3aa: CASSTGTGGYGYTF
CDR3nt: TGTGCCAGCAGCACCGGGACAGGTGGCTATGGCTACACCTTC
d_gene: TRBD1
abundance: .
v_gene: TRBV7-9
j_gene: TRBJ1-2

CDR3aa: CASSWRNRDGFYGYGYTF
CDR3nt: TGTGCCAGTAGTTGGAGGAACAGGGACGGGTTTTACGGCTATGGCTACACCTTC
d_gene: .
abundance: .
v_gene: TRBV19
j_gene: TRBJ1-2

CDR3aa: CAITSGGPPYEQYF
CDR3nt: TGTGCCATCACAAGCGGGGGGCCCCCCTACGAGCAGTACTTC
d_gene: TRBD2
abundance: .
v_gene: TRBV28
j_gene: TRBJ2-7

CDR3aa: CASSDRLNTEAFF
CDR3nt: TGTGCCAGTAGCGACAGGTTGAACACTGAAGCTTTCTTT
d_gene: .
abundance: few
v_gene: TRBV19
j_gene: TRBJ1-1

CDR3aa: CASRGWGRGTNEKLFF
CDR3nt: TGTGCCAGCAGAGGATGGGGAAGGGGAACTAATGAAAAACTGTTTTTT
d_gene: .
abundance: .
v_gene: TRBV11-2
j_gene: TRBJ1-4

CDR3aa: CASSLTGSWGYTF
CDR3nt: TGTGCCAGCAGCTTAACAGGATCATGGGGCTACACCTTC
d_gene: .
abundance: .
v_gene: TRBV7-8
j_gene: TRBJ1-2

CDR3aa: CAWSVGAATNYGYTF
CDR3nt: TGTGCCTGGAGTGTAGGGGCCGCGACAAACTATGGCTACACCTTC
d_gene: .
abundance: .
v_gene: TRBV30
j_gene: TRBJ1-2

CDR3aa: CASSLTGAGLNTEAFF
CDR3nt: TGTGCCAGCAGCCTAACGGGTGCGGGCCTGAACACTGAAGCTTTCTTT
d_gene: .
abundance: .
v_gene: TRBV7-2
j_gene: TRBJ1-1

CDR3aa: CASSSWEMGDEQYF
CDR3nt: TGTGCCAGCAGTTCTTGGGAGATGGGTGACGAGCAGTACTTC
d_gene: .
abundance: .
v_gene: TRBV6-2/TRBV6-3
j_gene: TRBJ2-7

CDR3aa: CASSRFTGDFRTGELFF
CDR3nt: TGTGCCAGCAGCCGTTTTACAGGGGATTTTCGCACCGGGGAGCTGTTTTTT
d_gene: TRBD1
abundance: .
v_gene: TRBV5-6
j_gene: TRBJ2-2

CDR3aa: CASSGGLPGNQPQHF
CDR3nt: TGTGCCAGCAGTGGGGGCCTTCCCGGGAATCAGCCCCAGCATTTT
d_gene: .
abundance: once
v_gene: TRBV2
j_gene: TRBJ1-5

CDR3aa: CAIRDPTGTPGNTIYF
CDR3nt: TGTGCCATCAGAGACCCGACAGGGACGCCGGGAAACACCATATATTTT
d_gene: TRBD1
abundance: .
v_gene: TRBV10-3
j_gene: TRBJ1-3

CDR3aa: CASSVLQQDTQYF
CDR3nt: TGTGCCAGCAGCGTATTACAGCAAGATACGCAGTATTTT
d_gene: .
abundance: .
v_gene: TRBV9
j_gene: TRBJ2-3

CDR3aa: CASSANRGVPGELFF
CDR3nt: TGTGCCAGCAGTGCTAACAGGGGGGTCCCCGGGGAGCTGTTTTTT
d_gene: TRBD1
abundance: few
v_gene: TRBV2
j_gene: TRBJ2-2

CDR3aa: CASTRAAGNTGELFF
CDR3nt: TGTGCCAGCACCCGAGCGGCCGGGAACACCGGGGAGCTGTTTTTT
d_gene: .
abundance: once
v_gene: TRBV5-4
j_gene: TRBJ2-2

CDR3aa: CASSLNTPNTGELFF
CDR3nt: TGTGCCAGCAGCTTAAACACCCCGAACACCGGGGAGCTGTTTTTT
d_gene: .
abundance: .
v_gene: TRBV11-2
j_gene: TRBJ2-2

CDR3aa: CASSPTGGSGGAGEQYF
CDR3nt: TGTGCCAGCAGCCCGACCGGGGGTAGCGGGGGGGCCGGGGAGCAGTACTTC
d_gene: TRBD2
abundance: .
v_gene: TRBV3-1/TRBV3-2
j_gene: TRBJ2-7

CDR3aa: CASSPGQGRPRETQYF
CDR3nt: TGTGCCAGCAGCCCAGGACAGGGGCGTCCGCGCGAGACCCAGTACTTC
d_gene: TRBD1
abundance: .
v_gene: TRBV27
j_gene: TRBJ2-5

CDR3aa: CASEDRNNSPLHF
CDR3nt: TGTGCCAGCGAAGACAGAAATAATTCACCCCTCCACTTT
d_gene: .
abundance: .
v_gene: TRBV18
j_gene: TRBJ1-6

CDR3aa: CASSLLSGVDNEQFF
CDR3nt: TGTGCCAGCAGCCTACTCTCGGGTGTCGACAATGAGCAGTTCTTC
d_gene: .
abundance: .
v_gene: TRBV7-9
j_gene: TRBJ2-1

CDR3aa: CASSLTSQSSVEQYF
CDR3nt: TGTGCCAGCAGCCTAACTAGCCAGTCGTCGGTTGAGCAGTACTTC
d_gene: .
abundance: .
v_gene: TRBV5-5
j_gene: TRBJ2-7

CDR3aa: CASSVEGNRATEAFF
CDR3nt: TGTGCCAGCAGCGTAGAAGGTAACAGGGCCACTGAAGCTTTCTTT
d_gene: .
abundance: .
v_gene: TRBV9
j_gene: TRBJ1-1

CDR3aa: CASSPLQGGYTF
CDR3nt: TGTGCCAGCAGTCCGCTGCAGGGTGGCTACACCTTC
d_gene: .
abundance: .
v_gene: TRBV27
j_gene: TRBJ1-2

CDR3aa: CASSLNPASYGYTF
CDR3nt: TGTGCCAGCAGCTTAAATCCCGCGTCCTATGGCTACACCTTC
d_gene: .
abundance: .
v_gene: TRBV7-2
j_gene: TRBJ1-2

CDR3aa: CASNDDGRTLFF
CDR3nt: TGTGCCAGCAATGATGATGGGAGGACGCTGTTTTTT
d_gene: .
abundance: many
v_gene: TRBV12-3/TRBV12-4
j_gene: TRBJ2-2

CDR3aa: CASSELAGGQNEQFF
CDR3nt: TGTGCCAGCAGTGAGTTAGCGGGGGGGCAGAATGAGCAGTTCTTC
d_gene: TRBD2
abundance: once
v_gene: TRBV6-1
j_gene: TRBJ2-1

CDR3aa: CAWSRQINYGYTF
CDR3nt: TGTGCCTGGAGTAGACAGATTAACTATGGCTACACCTTC
d_gene: .
abundance: few
v_gene: TRBV30
j_gene: TRBJ1-2